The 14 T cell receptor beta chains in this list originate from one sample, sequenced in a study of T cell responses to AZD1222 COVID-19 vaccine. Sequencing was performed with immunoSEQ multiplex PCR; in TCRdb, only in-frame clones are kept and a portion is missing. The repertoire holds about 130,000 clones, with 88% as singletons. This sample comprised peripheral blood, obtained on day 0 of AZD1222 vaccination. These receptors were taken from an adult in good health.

The CDR3 spells CASSVGAGGSEQFF. The CDR3 region has the DNA TGTGCCAGCAGCGTAGGAGCGGGAGGAAGTGAGCAGTTCTTC. J is TRBJ2-1 and V is TRBV9, with 9 bases identical to TRBD2. After removal of 0 bases from V and 9 bases from J, the junction contained 4 bases not matched to a gene. From germline, CDR1 is SGDLS and CDR2 YYNGEE. The CDR3 spans 14 residues.

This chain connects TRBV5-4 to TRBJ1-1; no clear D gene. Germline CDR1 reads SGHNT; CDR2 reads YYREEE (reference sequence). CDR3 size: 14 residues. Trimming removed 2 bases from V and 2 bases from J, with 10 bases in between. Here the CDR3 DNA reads TGTGCCAGCAGCTTTGGGGAGTTAAACACTGAAGCTTTCTTT. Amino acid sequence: CASSFGELNTEAFF.

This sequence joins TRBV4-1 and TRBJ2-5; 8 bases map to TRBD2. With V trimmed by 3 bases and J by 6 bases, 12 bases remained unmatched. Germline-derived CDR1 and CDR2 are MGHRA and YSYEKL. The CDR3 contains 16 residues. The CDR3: CASSQGGTRSQQTQYF. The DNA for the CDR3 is TGCGCCAGCAGCCAGGGGGGGACTAGGAGTCAGCAGACCCAGTACTTC.

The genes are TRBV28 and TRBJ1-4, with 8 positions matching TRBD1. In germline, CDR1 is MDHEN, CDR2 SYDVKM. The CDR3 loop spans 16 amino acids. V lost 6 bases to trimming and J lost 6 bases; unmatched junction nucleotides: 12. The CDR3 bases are TGTGCCAGCAGCCTGAGTTACAGGGGGATGGATGAAAAACTGTTTTTT. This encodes CASSLSYRGMDEKLFF.

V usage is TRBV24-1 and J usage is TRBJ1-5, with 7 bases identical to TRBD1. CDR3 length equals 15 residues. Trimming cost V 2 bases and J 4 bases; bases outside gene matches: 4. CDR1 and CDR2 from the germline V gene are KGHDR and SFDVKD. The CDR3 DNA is TGTGCCACCAGTGATTCACAGGGGCCTAATCAGCCCCAGCATTTT. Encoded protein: CATSDSQGPNQPQHF.

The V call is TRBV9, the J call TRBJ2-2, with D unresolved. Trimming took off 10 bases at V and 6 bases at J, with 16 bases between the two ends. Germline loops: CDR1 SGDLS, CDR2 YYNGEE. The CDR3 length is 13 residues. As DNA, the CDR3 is TGTGCCCGGAAAGAGGCGGCGCCCGGGGAGCTGTTTTTT. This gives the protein CARKEAAPGELFF.

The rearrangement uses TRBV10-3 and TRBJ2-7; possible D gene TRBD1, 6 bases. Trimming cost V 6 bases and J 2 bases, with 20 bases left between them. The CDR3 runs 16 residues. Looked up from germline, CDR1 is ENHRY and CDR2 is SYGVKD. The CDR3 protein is CAIRGANSGVTYEQYF. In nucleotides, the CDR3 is TGTGCCATCAGGGGGGCCAATTCCGGTGTGACCTACGAGCAGTACTTC.

The CDR3 DNA follows: TGTGCCAGCAGCTCTCGACAAACCTCTGAAGCTTTCTTT. Protein sequence: CASSSRQTSEAFF. V and J are TRBV7-2 and TRBJ1-1; no definite D call. Looked up from germline, CDR1 is SGHTA and CDR2 is FQGNSA. This CDR3 has 13 amino acids. Trimming pared 4 bases from V and 6 bases from J, leaving 12 bases between.

The CDR3 region has the DNA TGCGCCAGCAGCTTGTGGGGGGCCCAAGACGGAACCTATGGCTACACCTTC. Protein sequence: CASSLWGAQDGTYGYTF. This chain joins TRBV5-1 and TRBJ1-2, with D maybe TRBD1 (6 bases). In germline, CDR1 is SGHRS, CDR2 YFSETQ. The CDR3 spans 17 residues. Trimming removed 1 base from V and 4 bases from J, with 20 bases in between. The whole variable domain, remainder taken from reference TRBV5-1 and TRBJ1-2, is KAGVTQTPRYLIKTRGQQVTLSCSPISGHRSVSWYQQTPGQGLQFLFEYFSETQRNKGNFPGRFSGRQFSNSRSEMNVSTLELGDSALYLCASSLWGAQDGTYGYTFGSGTRLTVV.

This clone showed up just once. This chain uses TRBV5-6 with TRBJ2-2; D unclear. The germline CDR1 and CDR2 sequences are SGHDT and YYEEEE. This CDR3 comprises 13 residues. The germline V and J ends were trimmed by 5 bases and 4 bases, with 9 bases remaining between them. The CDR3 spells CASRPTGTGELFF. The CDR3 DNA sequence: TGTGCCAGCAGGCCCACTGGCACCGGGGAGCTGTTTTTT. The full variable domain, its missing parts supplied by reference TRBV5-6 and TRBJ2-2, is DAGVTQSPTHLIKTRGQQVTLRCSPKSGHDTVSWYQQALGQGPQFIFQYYEEEERQRGNFPDRFSGHQFPNYSSELNVNALLLGDSALYLCASRPTGTGELFFGEGSRLTVL.

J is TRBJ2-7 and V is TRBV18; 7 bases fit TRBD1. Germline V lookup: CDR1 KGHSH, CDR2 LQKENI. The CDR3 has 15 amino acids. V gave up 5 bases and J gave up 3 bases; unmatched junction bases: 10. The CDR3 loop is CASSAGQATVYEQYF. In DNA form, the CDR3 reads TGTGCCAGCTCAGCTGGACAGGCTACCGTCTACGAGCAGTACTTC.

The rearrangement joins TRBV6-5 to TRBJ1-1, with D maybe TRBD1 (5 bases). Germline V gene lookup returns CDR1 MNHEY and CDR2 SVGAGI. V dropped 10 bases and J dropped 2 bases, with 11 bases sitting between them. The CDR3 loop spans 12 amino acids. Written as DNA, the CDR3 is TGTGCCACCAGGGCCCTAAACACTGAAGCTTTCTTT. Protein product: CATRALNTEAFF.

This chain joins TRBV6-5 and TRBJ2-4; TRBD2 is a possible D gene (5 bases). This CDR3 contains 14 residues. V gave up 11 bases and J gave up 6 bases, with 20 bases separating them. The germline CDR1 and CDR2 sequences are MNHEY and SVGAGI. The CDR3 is CASQPPGGGNIQYF. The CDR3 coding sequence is TGTGCCTCCCAGCCACCGGGCGGAGGAAACATTCAGTACTTC.

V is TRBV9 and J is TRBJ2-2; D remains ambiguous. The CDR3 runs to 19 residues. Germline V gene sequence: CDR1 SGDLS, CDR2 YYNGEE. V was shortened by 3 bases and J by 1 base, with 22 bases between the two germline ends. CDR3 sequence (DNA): TGTGCCAGCAGCGCCCGACCGGGCCAACGATCGGAGAACACCGGGGAGCTGTTTTTT. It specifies CASSARPGQRSENTGELFF.